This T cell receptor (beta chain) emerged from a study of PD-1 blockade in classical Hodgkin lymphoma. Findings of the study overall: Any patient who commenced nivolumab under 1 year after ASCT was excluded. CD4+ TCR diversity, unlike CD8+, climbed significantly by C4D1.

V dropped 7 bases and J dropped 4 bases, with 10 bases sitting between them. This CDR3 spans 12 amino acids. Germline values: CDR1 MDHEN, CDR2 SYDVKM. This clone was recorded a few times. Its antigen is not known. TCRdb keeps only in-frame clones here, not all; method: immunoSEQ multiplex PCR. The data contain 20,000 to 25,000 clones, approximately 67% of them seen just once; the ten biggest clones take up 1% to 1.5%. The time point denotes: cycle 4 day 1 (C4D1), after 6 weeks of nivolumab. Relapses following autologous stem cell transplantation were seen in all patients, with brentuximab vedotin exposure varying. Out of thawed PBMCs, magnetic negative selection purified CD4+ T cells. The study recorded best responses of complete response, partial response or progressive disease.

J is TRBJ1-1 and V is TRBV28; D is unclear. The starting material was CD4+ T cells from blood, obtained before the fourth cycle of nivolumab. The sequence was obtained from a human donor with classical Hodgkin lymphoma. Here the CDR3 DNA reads TGTGCCAGCATCCCACGGGGCACTGAAGCTTTCTTT. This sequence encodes CASIPRGTEAFF.